The subject of this entry is one TCR beta chain. Sequencing was performed with immunoSEQ multiplex PCR; in TCRdb, only in-frame clones are kept and a portion is missing. Of under 95,000 clones listed, roughly 98% are singletons. The CDR3 is made up of 16 amino acids. CDR1 and CDR2 (germline): SGHRS, YFSETQ. The ends lost 10 bases at V and 7 bases at J; junction bases unmatched: 14. These data originate in a study of technical replicates of blood from a handful of donors. The receptor was isolated from a human donor in good health. The V and J genes are TRBV5-1 and TRBJ1-4, with 12 bases fitting TRBD1. Sequencing was done on a sample of T cells isolated from PBMCs. The CDR3 reads CAFEPGQGAPGEKLFF. The CDR3 DNA is TGCGCCTTCGAACCGGGACAGGGGGCCCCTGGTGAAAAACTGTTTTTT.